This T cell receptor beta chain was sequenced for a study of identical twins. Template switching supplied a universal primer site; unique molecular identifiers were carried on the cDNA. MiXCR, run by TCRdb on the 5' RACE reads, gives a single entry per CDR3 protein. This table holds nearly 650,000 distinct CDR3 sequences, around 7.4% found once. CDR1 and CDR2 (germline): KGHDR, SFDVKD. Trimming left V 3 bases short and J 6 bases short, with 11 bases between. There are 14 residues in the CDR3. This clonotype was observed a few times. This same sample was also taken into another study, of yellow fever vaccine responses in identical twins.

The genes are TRBV24-1 and TRBJ1-5; D is ambiguous. Sequencing was done on a sample of PBMCs. The sequence came from a woman under 30 in good health. CDR3 sequence: CATSDRRSGQPQHF. The CDR3 nucleotides are TGTGCCACCAGTGATCGACGCTCGGGTCAGCCCCAGCATTTT.